Presented here are 16 T cell receptor beta chains from one specimen sequenced in a study of shared clonotypes between healthy human individuals. Sequencing was performed with immunoSEQ multiplex PCR; in TCRdb, only in-frame clones are kept and a portion is missing. This sample has approximately 2.1 million clones, with 85% to 95% found just once. The sequenced material came from naive CD4+ T cells from PBMCs. Subset described: CD45RA+ positively selected. These receptors were collected from a man younger than 35 in good health. Some clones in this sample may be carry-over from other donors' samples.

This clone appeared a single time. This chain joins TRBV28 and TRBJ2-7; TRBD2 matches 8 bases. Germline CDR1 is MDHEN and CDR2 is SYDVKM. The V gene end was trimmed by 4 bases and the J gene end by 4 bases; junction bases not matched to a gene: 9. The CDR3 covers 15 residues. CDR3 sequence (DNA): TGTGCCAGCAGTTCGCGGGGGGCTAGGAGATACGAGCAGTACTTC. This codes for CASSSRGARRYEQYF.

The chain combines TRBV5-1 with TRBJ1-2; D gene ambiguous. The CDR3 totals 17 residues. V lost 0 bases and J 4 bases, leaving 19 bases between the germline ends. Per the germline V gene, CDR1 is SGHRS and CDR2 is YFSETQ. CDR3 protein: CASSLARSPDYGYGYTF. The CDR3 DNA follows: TGCGCCAGCAGCTTGGCGCGGAGCCCCGACTATGGCTATGGCTACACCTTC.

This clone was recorded only once. The chain joins TRBV27 to TRBJ2-7; TRBD1 matches at 7 bases. Trimming at V came to 3 bases and at J to 2 bases, leaving 10 bases not matched to a gene. The CDR3 loop spans 16 amino acids. The germline CDR1 and CDR2 sequences are MNHEY and SMNVEV (reference sequence). In nucleotides, the CDR3 is TGTGCCAGCAGTTTTAGCGTTAGGGGGCCGACCTACGAGCAGTACTTC. It translates to CASSFSVRGPTYEQYF.

V usage is TRBV1 and J usage is TRBJ2-1. TRBV1 is a listed pseudogene. The CDR3 extends over 10 amino acids. CDR3 amino acids: CTSSLNEQFF. CDR3 bases: TGCACCAGCAGCCTCAATGAGCAGTTCTTC.

The chain uses TRBV10-3 and TRBJ1-2, with 8 bases that match TRBD1. The CDR3 consists of 14 residues. The V gene's germline CDR1 is ENHRY and CDR2 SYGVKD. The ends lost 6 bases at V and 4 bases at J; junction bases unmatched: 7. The CDR3 protein is CAISYRTGSYGYTF. The CDR3 DNA is TGTGCCATCAGCTACCGGACAGGGTCCTATGGCTACACCTTC.

The chain links TRBV7-9 to TRBJ2-2, with unresolved D. The CDR3 extends over 13 amino acids. Trimming cost V 5 bases and J 6 bases, with 10 bases left between them. Germline assignment: CDR1 SEHNR and CDR2 FQNEAQ (reference sequence). The CDR3 DNA sequence: TGTGCCAGCAGCCCCCTCGGGTCCGGGGAGCTGTTTTTT. It codes for CASSPLGSGELFF.

Comments on this clone: The sample holds other DNA sequences that translate to the same CDR3. The chain uses TRBV29-1 and TRBJ2-1; 9 positions match TRBD2. Trimming removed 6 bases from V and 3 bases from J; junction bases left unmatched: 6. Germline V gives CDR1 SQVTM, CDR2 ANQGSEA. The CDR3 totals 14 residues. As DNA, the CDR3 is TGCAGCGTCGTAGCGGGAGTCGTCTACAATGAGCAGTTCTTC. This translates into CSVVAGVVYNEQFF.

This clone was picked up one time. The J gene is TRBJ2-5, the V gene TRBV5-1, with 7 bases fitting TRBD1. The V and J ends lost 2 bases and 5 bases, in that order; junction bases with no gene match: 12. The length of the CDR3 is 16 residues. CDR1 is SGHRS and CDR2 is YFSETQ in the germline V gene. Here the CDR3 DNA reads TGCGCCAGCAGCTTCGATCGACAGGGTGGGCGTGAGACCCAGTACTTC. The encoded protein is CASSFDRQGGRETQYF.

The V gene is TRBV6-6, the J gene TRBJ2-5; 9 bases are a match to TRBD2. The V gene end was trimmed by 5 bases and the J gene end by 4 bases; junction bases not matched to a gene: 8. Germline CDR1 and CDR2: MNHNY and SVGAGI (reference sequence). The CDR3 is 15 residues long. CDR3 nucleotides: TGTGCCAGCAGTCCGACTAGCGGCGGCAGAGAGACCCAGTACTTC. Translated, it gives CASSPTSGGRETQYF.

The CDR3, as DNA: TGTGCCAGCAGCCCAAACAGGGGCCCCCACTCCTACGAGCAGTACTTC. Amino acids: CASSPNRGPHSYEQYF. The chain uses TRBV28 and TRBJ2-7; TRBD1 agrees at 7 bases. This CDR3 is built from 16 residues. CDR1 MDHEN and CDR2 SYDVKM come from the germline V gene. The trim removed 6 bases at V and 0 bases at J, leaving 11 bases unmatched.

The chain couples TRBV10-1 to TRBJ2-4, with no clear D. The CDR3 spans 13 residues. V shed 3 bases and J shed 9 bases, with 12 bases lying between them. Germline V gives CDR1 WNHNN, CDR2 SYGVQD (reference sequence). The CDR3 protein is CASSEWGFGIQYF. CDR3 DNA: TGCGCCAGCAGTGAATGGGGTTTTGGCATTCAGTACTTC.

The V and J genes are TRBV18 and TRBJ2-2; D remains ambiguous. Germline V CDR1 and CDR2: KGHSH, LQKENI. The V and J ends lost 5 bases and 3 bases respectively, with 13 bases between them. The length of the CDR3 is 15 residues. CDR3 in DNA: TGTGCCAGCTCATCGGAAGTTAGGGACACCGGGGAGCTGTTTTTT. Translated, it gives CASSSEVRDTGELFF.

The V call is TRBV30, the J call TRBJ2-7; D gene unclear. This CDR3 contains 13 residues. Germline V gene lookup returns CDR1 GTSNPN and CDR2 SVGIG (reference sequence). V lost 5 bases and J 6 bases, leaving 17 bases between the germline ends. The CDR3 bases are TGTGCCTGGGGCCTCCTTGGTTCGCGCGAGCAGTACTTC. Its protein is CAWGLLGSREQYF. Full variable domain (remainder filled in from reference TRBV30 and TRBJ2-7): SQTIHQWPATLVQPVGSPLSLECTVEGTSNPNLYWYRQAAGRGLQLLFYSVGIGQISSEVPQNLSASRPQDRQFILSSKKLLLSDSGFYLCAWGLLGSREQYFGPGTRLTVT.

This chain links TRBV18 with TRBJ2-6; TRBD1 matches at 7 bases. The CDR3 has 21 amino acids. The junction had 19 bases not matched to a gene; V was cut back by 5 bases and J by 0 bases. Germline V lookup: CDR1 KGHSH, CDR2 LQKENI. The CDR3 spells CASSTRTITGTDYSGANVLTF. The CDR3 nucleotides are TGTGCCAGCTCAACAAGGACCATAACCGGGACAGACTACTCTGGGGCCAACGTCCTGACTTTC. The full variable domain, its missing parts supplied by reference TRBV18 and TRBJ2-6, is NAGVMQNPRHLVRRRGQEARLRCSPMKGHSHVYWYRQLPEEGLKFMVYLQKENIIDESGMPKERFSAEFPKEGPSILRIQQVVRGDSAAYFCASSTRTITGTDYSGANVLTFGAGSRLTVL.

This chain uses TRBV5-1 with TRBJ1-4, with a tentative D call TRBD1 (5 bases). The CDR3 totals 16 residues. Trimming took off 0 bases at V and 7 bases at J, with 16 bases between the two ends. Germline CDR1 is SGHRS and CDR2 is YFSETQ. The CDR3 reads CASSLAPGNEGEKLFF. CDR3 nucleotide sequence: TGCGCCAGCAGCTTGGCCCCAGGGAATGAAGGTGAAAAACTGTTTTTT.

The chain uses TRBV9 and TRBJ2-4; 12 nucleotides agree with TRBD1. The CDR3 extends over 16 amino acids. CDR1 and CDR2 (germline): SGDLS, YYNGEE. Trimming removed 1 base from V and 8 bases from J; junction bases left unmatched: 7. The DNA for the CDR3 is TGTGCCAGCAGCGTACAGACGGGACAGGGGGCTGACATTCAGTACTTC. Translation gives CASSVQTGQGADIQYF.